The sequence of this TCR beta chain was determined in a study of PD-1 blockade in classical Hodgkin lymphoma. This CDR3 has 14 residues. The V gene's germline CDR1 is MDHEN and CDR2 SYDVKM. The junction had 4 bases not matched to a gene; V was cut back by 6 bases and J by 4 bases. The time point was: newly diagnosed, previously untreated cHL patient sample. Untreated, newly diagnosed classical Hodgkin lymphoma PBMCs served for comparison. TCRdb's table, derived via immunoSEQ multiplex PCR, lists solely in-frame clones and lacks some. The sample records approximately 45,000 clones, approximately 91% being singletons.

Source material: peripheral blood mononuclear cells (PBMCs). V and J are TRBV28 and TRBJ2-1; TRBD2 aligns across 9 bases. This sequence originates from a human donor with classical Hodgkin lymphoma. The CDR3 DNA reads TGTGCCAGCAGCATAGCGGGAGAATACAATGAGCAGTTCTTC. Translated: CASSIAGEYNEQFF.